This TCR beta chain is from a study of blood T cell repertoires in COVID-19. Study-wide background: Samples came from the United States, Italy and Spain, spanning acute and convalescent COVID-19. PBMCs, B-cell-depleted T cells, or T cells were the source of the cDNA or gDNA that made up the material.

This clone was observed a few times. Germline CDR1 is GTSNPN and CDR2 is SVGIG (reference sequence). V was pared by 3 bases and J by 2 bases, with 6 bases of the junction left unmatched. The CDR3 sequence is 15 residues long. Clones were sequenced by immunoSEQ multiplex PCR, and TCRdb holds only the in-frame ones, with some missing. The sample contains roughly 180,000 clones, 70% to 90% of which appear only once. Participants' reported clinical history set cohort assignment. The receptor comes from a woman aged 45-59 years who had recovered from COVID-19. Sequencing was performed on PBMCs or T cells enriched from blood (not recorded which). The chain links TRBV30 to TRBJ1-5, with 8 nucleotides matching TRBD1. Here the CDR3 DNA reads TGTGCCTGGAGCCCCAGGGGGCGCGGCAATCAGCCCCAGCATTTT. The encoded protein is CAWSPRGRGNQPQHF.